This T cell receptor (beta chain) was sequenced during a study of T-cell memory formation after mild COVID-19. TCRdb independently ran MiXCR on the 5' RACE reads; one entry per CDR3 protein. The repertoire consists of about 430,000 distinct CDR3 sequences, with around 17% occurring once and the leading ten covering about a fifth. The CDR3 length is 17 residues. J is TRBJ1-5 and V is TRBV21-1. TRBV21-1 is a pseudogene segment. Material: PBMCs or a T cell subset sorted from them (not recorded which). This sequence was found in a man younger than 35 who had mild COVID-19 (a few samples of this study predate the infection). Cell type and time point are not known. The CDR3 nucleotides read TGTGCCAGCAGCAAAGATTCGGGGTCGGAGGGCAATCAGCCCCAGCATTTT. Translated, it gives CASSKDSGSEGNQPQHF.